The 21 T cell receptor beta chains below come from one sample, sequenced in a study of blood T cells in healthy people across ages. Combining a sample-barcoded 5' primer with a J-beta primer mix, a second PCR ran for about 7 to 11 cycles. TCRdb re-derived calls from the 5' RACE reads in MiXCR, one entry per CDR3 protein. The sample has over 1,300,000 distinct CDR3 sequences, 59% seen once. The sequenced sample consisted of blood. These receptors originate from a man aged 18-30 years in good health.

The chain is built from TRBV27 and TRBJ2-5, with 15 bases matching TRBD2. This CDR3 spans 19 amino acids. Germline lookup yields CDR1 MNHEY and CDR2 SMNVEV (reference sequence). The J segment lost 1 base and the V segment lost 6 bases, leaving 12 bases of the junction unmatched. CDR3 sequence (DNA): TGTGCCAGCAGCCTTACAGGACTAGCGGGGGGGCAGTTCCAAGAGACCCAGTACTTC. Its translation is CASSLTGLAGGQFQETQYF.

The CDR3 reads CASSDSGQVGNEQYF. Written as DNA, the CDR3 is TGTGCCAGCAGTGACTCCGGACAGGTTGGCAATGAGCAGTACTTC. The genes are TRBV6-4 and TRBJ2-5; TRBD1 agrees at 7 bases. Per the germline V gene, CDR1 is MRHNA and CDR2 is SNTAGT. V was pared by 0 bases and J by 11 bases, with 12 bases of the junction left unmatched. The CDR3 sequence is 15 residues long.

The rearrangement links TRBV3-1 to TRBJ1-2, with TRBD1 matching 9 bases. J was trimmed by 7 bases and V by 9 bases; bases with no gene match: 3. This CDR3 contains 11 residues. Germline-derived CDR1 and CDR2 are LGHDT and YNNKEL (reference sequence). The CDR3, as DNA: TGTGCCAGACAGGGGGCAGGTGGCTACACCTTC. Protein product: CARQGAGGYTF.

The chain couples TRBV4-1 to TRBJ2-1; D remains ambiguous. V was clipped by 3 bases and J by 7 bases, with 25 bases between them. Per germline, CDR1 MGHRA and CDR2 YSYEKL. CDR3 size: 18 residues. The CDR3 DNA sequence: TGCGCCAGCAGCCAGTTACAAACTGGGGTGGCCCCTGAAAATGAGCAGTTCTTC. The encoded protein is CASSQLQTGVAPENEQFF.

The V and J genes are TRBV29-1 and TRBJ1-1; possible D gene TRBD1, 5 bases. Trimming removed 3 bases from V and 5 bases from J, with 16 bases in between. This CDR3 is 14 amino acids long. In germline, CDR1 is SQVTM, CDR2 ANQGSEA. The CDR3 bases are TGCAGCGTTGATTTTGGGAGGGGTTGGACTGAAGCTTTCTTT. Its protein is CSVDFGRGWTEAFF.

This clonotype was seen only a few times. This CDR3 is CASSLGALSTDTQYF. As DNA, the CDR3 is TGTGCCAGCAGTCTAGGGGCCCTTAGCACAGATACGCAGTATTTT. The gene calls are TRBV28 and TRBJ2-3, with D possibly being TRBD1 (5 bases). The CDR3 contains 15 residues. Germline-derived CDR1 and CDR2 are MDHEN and SYDVKM. Trimming stripped 5 bases from V and 0 bases from J, with 12 bases between.

This chain uses TRBV19 with TRBJ1-2, with 12 bases aligning to TRBD1. The CDR3 length is 13 residues. Germline CDR1 and CDR2: LNHDA and SQIVND (reference sequence). The V segment lost 9 bases and the J segment 5 bases; nucleotides outside the gene matches: 4. The CDR3: CASGTGGSYGYTF. In DNA, the CDR3 is TGTGCCAGCGGGACAGGGGGCAGTTATGGCTACACCTTC.

The chain is built from TRBV19 and TRBJ2-1, with 8 bases aligning to TRBD2. With 5 bases clipped from V and 9 bases from J, the junction kept 15 bases outside the gene matches. Germline V gives CDR1 LNHDA, CDR2 SQIVND (reference sequence). The CDR3 length is 16 residues. CDR3 sequence: CASSEGVAGPQGEQFF. As DNA, the CDR3 is TGTGCCAGTAGTGAAGGCGTAGCGGGGCCCCAGGGTGAGCAGTTCTTC.

V gene TRBV20-1 combines with J gene TRBJ1-1; 7 nucleotides match TRBD1. CDR1 and CDR2 (germline): DFQATT, SNEGSKA (reference sequence). V dropped 5 bases and J dropped 0; count of bases not matched to a gene: 6. There are 14 residues in the CDR3. The DNA of the CDR3 is TGCAGTGCTGGTCATACAGGGGTGAACACTGAAGCTTTCTTT. Amino acids: CSAGHTGVNTEAFF.

The chain has TRBV6-5 and TRBJ2-3; unclear D gene. Trimming left V 0 bases short and J 3 bases short, with 7 bases between. CDR3 length: 14 residues. From germline, CDR1 is MNHEY and CDR2 SVGAGI. This CDR3 reads CASSYSMGTDTQYF. Here the CDR3 DNA reads TGTGCCAGCAGTTACTCGATGGGAACAGATACGCAGTATTTT.

The chain is built from TRBV11-2 and TRBJ2-1, with 14 positions matching TRBD2. The CDR3 is 16 residues long. The germline V gene encodes CDR1 SGHAT and CDR2 FQNNGV. V lost 4 bases to trimming and J lost 7 bases; unmatched junction nucleotides: 6. CDR3 bases: TGTGCCAGCAGCTCCGGGACTAGCGGGAGAGGGAATGAGCAGTTCTTC. This sequence encodes CASSSGTSGRGNEQFF. The variable domain in full, with the rest retrieved from reference TRBV11-2 and TRBJ2-1, is EAGVAQSPRYKIIEKRQSVAFWCNPISGHATLYWYQQILGQGPKLLIQFQNNGVVDDSQLPKDRFSAERLKGVDSTLKIQPAKLEDSAVYLCASSSGTSGRGNEQFFGPGTRLTVL.

The CDR3 here is CASTQNRGRNEQFF. The CDR3 DNA follows: TGTGCCAGCACCCAGAACCGGGGGCGAAATGAGCAGTTCTTC. The J gene is TRBJ2-1, the V gene TRBV12-3 or TRBV12-4, with D perhaps being TRBD1 or TRBD2 (6 bases each). V was trimmed by 7 bases and J by 7 bases, leaving 17 bases between them. The CDR3 consists of 14 residues.

The chain recombines TRBV7-9 with TRBJ2-7; the D is unclear. The germline gives CDR1 SEHNR, CDR2 FQNEAQ (reference sequence). V lost 0 bases, J lost 2 bases, and 8 bases lay in between. This CDR3 region has 14 residues. The CDR3 sequence is CASSLAETTYEQYF. For the CDR3, the DNA is TGTGCCAGCAGCTTAGCGGAAACCACCTACGAGCAGTACTTC.

This clonotype was found a few times. J is TRBJ2-5 and V is TRBV7-2; TRBD1 matches at 8 bases. Germline V CDR1 and CDR2: SGHTA, FQGNSA. The length of the CDR3 is 15 residues. V shed 1 base, J shed 5 bases, and the junction held 6 bases outside the gene matches. Here the CDR3 DNA reads TGTGCCAGCAGCTTAGACAGGGGGACAAGGGAGACCCAGTACTTC. It yields the protein CASSLDRGTRETQYF.

This clonotype was seen only once. CDR3 nucleotide sequence: TGTGCCAGCAGCCAAAGACTAGCGGGAGAACCGACCCTGTACGAGCAGTACTTC. As protein: CASSQRLAGEPTLYEQYF. The chain joins TRBV4-2 to TRBJ2-7; 12 bases are shared with TRBD2. Germline V CDR1 and CDR2: LGHNA, YNFKEQ. V was pared by 2 bases and J by 4 bases, with 12 bases of the junction left unmatched. The CDR3 has 18 residues.

The rearrangement uses TRBV29-1 and TRBJ1-2; D perhaps matches TRBD1 (6 bases). The V gene's germline CDR1 is SQVTM and CDR2 ANQGSEA. CDR3 length equals 10 residues. V was shortened by 6 bases and J by 7 bases, with 9 bases between the two germline ends. CDR3 amino acids: CSVETGGYTF. DNA of the CDR3: TGCAGCGTGGAGACAGGTGGCTACACCTTC.

This clonotype was found a few times. This sequence joins TRBV12-3 or TRBV12-4 and TRBJ2-1, with D perhaps matching TRBD2 (6 bases). The ends were cut back, 2 bases at V and 1 base at J, with 9 bases in the middle. The CDR3 is made up of 15 amino acids. The CDR3 region is CASSLNGGSYNEQFF. The CDR3 DNA is TGTGCCAGCAGTTTAAACGGGGGTTCCTACAATGAGCAGTTCTTC.

V is TRBV20-1 and J is TRBJ2-1; D is uncertain. The length of the CDR3 is 16 residues. Deletions cut 5 bases from V and 8 bases from J, with 25 bases between. From germline, CDR1 is DFQATT and CDR2 SNEGSKA (reference sequence). The CDR3 loop is CSAPHRQHPYLDEQFF. For the CDR3, the DNA is TGCAGTGCTCCCCATAGGCAGCATCCCTACCTAGATGAGCAGTTCTTC.

V usage is TRBV16 and J usage is TRBJ1-5; no definite D call. Germline-derived CDR1 and CDR2 are KGHSY and FQNENV. The V end lost 4 bases, the J end lost 2 bases, and 12 bases lay between the germline ends. CDR3 size: 15 residues. DNA for the CDR3: TGTGCCAGCAGCCCATACGGACTGGGCAATCAGCCCCAGCATTTT. Amino acid sequence: CASSPYGLGNQPQHF.

V gene TRBV6-2 or TRBV6-3 combines with J gene TRBJ1-1, with 11 bases matching TRBD1. Germline loops: CDR1 MNHEY, CDR2 SVGEGT. J lost 0 bases, V lost 4 bases, and 4 bases had no gene match. The CDR3 contains 16 residues. The CDR3 DNA sequence: TGTGCCAGCAGTTTCGGGACAGGGGGAGTGAACACTGAAGCTTTCTTT. The encoded protein is CASSFGTGGVNTEAFF.

Notes on this clonotype: An end of the junction differs from the germline gene, which may be a read error. This sequence joins TRBV6-5 and TRBJ2-3; unclear D gene. CDR1 is MNHEY, CDR2 SVGAGI, per germline. The CDR3 sequence is 14 residues long. CDR3 protein: CASSDSTHADTQYF. The CDR3 DNA reads as TGTGCCAGCAGTGACTCGACTCATGCAGATACGCAGTATTTT.